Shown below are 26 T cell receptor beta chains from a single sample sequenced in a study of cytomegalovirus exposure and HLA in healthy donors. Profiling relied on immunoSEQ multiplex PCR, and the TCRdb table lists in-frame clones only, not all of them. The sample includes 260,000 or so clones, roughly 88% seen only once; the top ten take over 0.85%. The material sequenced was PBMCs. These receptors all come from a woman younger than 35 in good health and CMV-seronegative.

The CDR3, as DNA: TGTGCCTGGAGACGAGGAGGGGCCTACGAGCAGTACTTC. Translation: CAWRRGGAYEQYF. V usage is TRBV30 and J usage is TRBJ2-7, with D possibly matching TRBD2 (6 bases). Trimming shortened V by 3 bases and J by 2 bases, and 11 bases separated the two germline ends. Germline lookup yields CDR1 GTSNPN and CDR2 SVGIG (reference sequence). This CDR3 is 13 amino acids long.

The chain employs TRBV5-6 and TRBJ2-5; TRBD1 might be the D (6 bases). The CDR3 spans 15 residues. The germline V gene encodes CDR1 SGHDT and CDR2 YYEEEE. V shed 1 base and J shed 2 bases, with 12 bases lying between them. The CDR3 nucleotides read TGTGCCAGCAGCTTGCCCGGGACACTGCAAGAGACCCAGTACTTC. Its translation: CASSLPGTLQETQYF.

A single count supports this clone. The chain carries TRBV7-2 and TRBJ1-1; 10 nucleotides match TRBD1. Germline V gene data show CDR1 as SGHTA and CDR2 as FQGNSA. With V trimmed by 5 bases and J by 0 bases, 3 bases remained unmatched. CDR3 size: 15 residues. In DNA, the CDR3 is TGTGCCAGCAGCCGGGACAGGGGTTTGAACACTGAAGCTTTCTTT. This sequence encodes CASSRDRGLNTEAFF.

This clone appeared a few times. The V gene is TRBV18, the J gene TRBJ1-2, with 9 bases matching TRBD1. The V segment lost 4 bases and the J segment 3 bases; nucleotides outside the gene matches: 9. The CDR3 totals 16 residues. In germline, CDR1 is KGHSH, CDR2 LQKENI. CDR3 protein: CASSLSTGGHDYGYTF. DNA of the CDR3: TGTGCCAGCTCACTTTCGACAGGGGGGCATGACTATGGCTACACCTTC.

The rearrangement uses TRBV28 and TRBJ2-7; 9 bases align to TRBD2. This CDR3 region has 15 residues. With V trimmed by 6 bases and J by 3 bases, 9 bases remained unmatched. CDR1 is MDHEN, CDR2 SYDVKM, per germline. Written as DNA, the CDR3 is TGTGCCAGCAGCCCGCAAGGTAGCGGGAGCTACGAGCAGTACTTC. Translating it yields CASSPQGSGSYEQYF. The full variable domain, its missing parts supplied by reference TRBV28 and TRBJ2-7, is DVKVTQSSRYLVKRTGEKVFLECVQDMDHENMFWYRQDPGLGLRLIYFSYDVKMKEKGDIPEGYSVSREKKERFSLILESASTNQTSMYLCASSPQGSGSYEQYFGPGTRLTVT.

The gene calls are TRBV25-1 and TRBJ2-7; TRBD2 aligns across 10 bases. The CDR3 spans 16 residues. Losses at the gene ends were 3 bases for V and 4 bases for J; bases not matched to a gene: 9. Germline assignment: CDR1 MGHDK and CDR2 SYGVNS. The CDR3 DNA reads TGTGCCAGCAGTGATTCTAGCGGGAGTATCGGATACGAGCAGTACTTC. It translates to CASSDSSGSIGYEQYF.

Here the CDR3 DNA reads TGCAGCGTATCACCCGGACTAGCGGGAGGTAACACCGGGGAGCTGTTTTTT. As protein: CSVSPGLAGGNTGELFF. This chain connects TRBV29-1 to TRBJ2-2; 14 bases align to TRBD2. The CDR3 is 17 residues long. Germline assignment: CDR1 SQVTM and CDR2 ANQGSEA. J lost 2 bases, V lost 6 bases, and 8 bases had no gene match.

The CDR3 here is CASSYDQLLGGNEQFF. DNA for the CDR3: TGTGCCAGCAGTTACGATCAGCTCCTAGGGGGTAATGAGCAGTTCTTC. The chain employs TRBV6-5 and TRBJ2-1; TRBD1 is a possible D gene (6 bases). V was clipped by 2 bases and J by 7 bases, with 18 bases between them. The CDR3 totals 16 residues. Germline V gives CDR1 MNHEY, CDR2 SVGAGI.

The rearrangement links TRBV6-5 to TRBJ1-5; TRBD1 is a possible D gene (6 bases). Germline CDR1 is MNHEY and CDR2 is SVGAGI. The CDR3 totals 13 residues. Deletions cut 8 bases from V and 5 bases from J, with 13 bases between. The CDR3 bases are TGTGCCAGCTCAGACAGGTGGTATCAGCCCCAGCATTTT. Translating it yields CASSDRWYQPQHF.

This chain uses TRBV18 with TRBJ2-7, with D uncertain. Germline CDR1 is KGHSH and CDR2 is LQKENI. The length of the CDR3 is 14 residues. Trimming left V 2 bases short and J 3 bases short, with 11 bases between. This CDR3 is CASSPGYRIYEQYF. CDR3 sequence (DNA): TGTGCCAGCTCACCAGGGTACAGAATCTACGAGCAGTACTTC.

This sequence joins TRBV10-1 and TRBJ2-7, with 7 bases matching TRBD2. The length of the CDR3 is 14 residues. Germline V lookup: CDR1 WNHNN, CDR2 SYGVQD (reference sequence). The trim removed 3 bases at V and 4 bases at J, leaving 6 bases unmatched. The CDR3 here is CASSDPRRGYEQYF. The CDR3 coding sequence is TGCGCCAGCAGTGACCCGCGGCGGGGGTACGAGCAGTACTTC.

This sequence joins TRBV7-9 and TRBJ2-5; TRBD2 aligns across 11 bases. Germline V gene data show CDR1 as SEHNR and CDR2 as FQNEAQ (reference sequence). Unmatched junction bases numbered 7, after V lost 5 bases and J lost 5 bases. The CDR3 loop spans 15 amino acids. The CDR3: CASSPQTSGIETQYF. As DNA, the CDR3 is TGTGCCAGCAGCCCACAGACTAGCGGGATTGAGACCCAGTACTTC.

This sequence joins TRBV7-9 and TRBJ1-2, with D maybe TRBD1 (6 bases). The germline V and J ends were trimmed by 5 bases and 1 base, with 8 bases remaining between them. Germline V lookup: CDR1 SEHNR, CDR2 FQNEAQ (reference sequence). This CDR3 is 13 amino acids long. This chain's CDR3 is CASSEGGNYGYTF. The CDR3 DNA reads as TGTGCCAGCAGCGAAGGGGGTAACTATGGCTACACCTTC.

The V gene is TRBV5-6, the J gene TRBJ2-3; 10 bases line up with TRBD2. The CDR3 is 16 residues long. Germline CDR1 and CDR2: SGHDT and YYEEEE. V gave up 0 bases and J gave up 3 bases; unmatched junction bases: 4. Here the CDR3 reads CASSLASGSGTDTQYF. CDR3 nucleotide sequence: TGTGCCAGCAGCTTGGCTAGCGGGAGCGGAACAGATACGCAGTATTTT.

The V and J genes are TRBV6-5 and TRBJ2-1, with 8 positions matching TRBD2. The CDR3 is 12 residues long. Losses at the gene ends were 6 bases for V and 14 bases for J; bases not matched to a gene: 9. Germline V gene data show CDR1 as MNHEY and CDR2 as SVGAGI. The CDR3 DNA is TGTGCCAGCAGCCAAGGGGGGACTAGGGAGTTCTTC. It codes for CASSQGGTREFF.

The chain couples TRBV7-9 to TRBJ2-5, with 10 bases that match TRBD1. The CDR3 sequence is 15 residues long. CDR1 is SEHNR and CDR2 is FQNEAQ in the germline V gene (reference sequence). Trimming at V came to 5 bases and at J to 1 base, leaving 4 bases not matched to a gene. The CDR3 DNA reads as TGTGCCAGCAGCCAGGGACAGGGGAGCCAAGAGACCCAGTACTTC. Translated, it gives CASSQGQGSQETQYF.

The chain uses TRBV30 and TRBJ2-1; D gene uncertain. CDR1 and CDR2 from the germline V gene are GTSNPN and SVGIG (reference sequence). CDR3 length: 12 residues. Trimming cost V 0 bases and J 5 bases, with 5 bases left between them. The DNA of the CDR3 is TGTGCCTGGAGTGTGGGCAACAATGAGCAGTTCTTC. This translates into CAWSVGNNEQFF.

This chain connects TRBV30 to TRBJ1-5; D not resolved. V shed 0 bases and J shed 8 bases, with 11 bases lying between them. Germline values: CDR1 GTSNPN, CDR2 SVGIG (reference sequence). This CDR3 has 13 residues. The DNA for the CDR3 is TGTGCCTGGAGTGTATCTGACTCTGAGCCCCAGCATTTT. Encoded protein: CAWSVSDSEPQHF.

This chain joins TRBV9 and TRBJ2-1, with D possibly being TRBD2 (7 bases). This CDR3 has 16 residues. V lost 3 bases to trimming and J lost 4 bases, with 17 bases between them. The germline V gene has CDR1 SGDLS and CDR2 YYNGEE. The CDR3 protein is CASSARGGAGYNEQFF. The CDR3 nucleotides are TGTGCCAGCAGCGCCAGAGGGGGGGCGGGATACAATGAGCAGTTCTTC.

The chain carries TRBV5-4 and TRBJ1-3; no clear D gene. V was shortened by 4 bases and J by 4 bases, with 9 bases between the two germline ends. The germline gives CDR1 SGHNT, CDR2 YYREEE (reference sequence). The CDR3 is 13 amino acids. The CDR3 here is CASSPAGGNTIYF. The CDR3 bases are TGTGCCAGCAGCCCGGCGGGCGGAAACACCATATATTTT.

CDR3 DNA: TGTGCCAGCACCCTCTCGGGGGGTCACACTGAAGCTTTCTTT. It yields the protein CASTLSGGHTEAFF. V gene TRBV27 combines with J gene TRBJ1-1; D may be TRBD1 (5 bases). V dropped 7 bases and J dropped 3 bases, with 15 bases sitting between them. CDR1 and CDR2 from the germline V gene are MNHEY and SMNVEV (reference sequence). The CDR3 has 14 amino acids.

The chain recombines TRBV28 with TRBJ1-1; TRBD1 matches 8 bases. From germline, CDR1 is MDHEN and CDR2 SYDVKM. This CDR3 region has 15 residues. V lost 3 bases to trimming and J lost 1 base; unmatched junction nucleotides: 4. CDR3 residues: CASSFPGTGNTEAFF. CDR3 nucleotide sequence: TGTGCCAGCAGTTTCCCAGGGACAGGGAACACTGAAGCTTTCTTT.

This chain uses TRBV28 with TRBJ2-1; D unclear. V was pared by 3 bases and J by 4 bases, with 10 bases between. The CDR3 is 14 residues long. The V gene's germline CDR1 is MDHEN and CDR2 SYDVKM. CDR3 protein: CASSLASGYNEQFF. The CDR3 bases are TGTGCCAGCAGTTTGGCTAGTGGATACAATGAGCAGTTCTTC.

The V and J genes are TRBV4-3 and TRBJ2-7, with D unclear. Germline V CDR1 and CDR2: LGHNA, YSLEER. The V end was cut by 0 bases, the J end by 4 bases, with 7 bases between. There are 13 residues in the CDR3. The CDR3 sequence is CASSQDLGYEQYF. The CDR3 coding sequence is TGCGCCAGCAGCCAAGATCTCGGGTACGAGCAGTACTTC.

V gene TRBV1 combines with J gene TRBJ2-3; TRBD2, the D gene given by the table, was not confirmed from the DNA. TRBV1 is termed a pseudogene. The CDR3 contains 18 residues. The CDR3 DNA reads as TGCACCAGCAGCCAGGAAAATAGACTAGCGGCTAGCACAGATACGCAGTATTTT. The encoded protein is CTSSQENRLAASTDTQYF.

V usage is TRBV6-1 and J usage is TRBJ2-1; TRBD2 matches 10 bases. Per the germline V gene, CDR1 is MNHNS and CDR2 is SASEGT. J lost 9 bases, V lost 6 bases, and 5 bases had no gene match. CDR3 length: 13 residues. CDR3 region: CASSASGSFEQFF. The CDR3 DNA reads TGTGCCAGCAGCGCTAGCGGGAGTTTTGAGCAGTTCTTC.